This T cell receptor beta chain is drawn from a study of blood T cells in healthy people across ages. Sample-barcoded 5' priming and a J-beta primer mix drove a second PCR of roughly 6 to 12 cycles. TCRdb ran MiXCR on the 5' RACE reads and lists one entry per CDR3 protein. The top ten hold roughly 6.3% of the sample, which has about 1.4 million distinct CDR3 sequences, roughly 60% seen once. Material: blood. This sequence originates from a man aged 18 to 29 in good health.

The CDR3 nucleotides are TGTGCCACCAGCACGCCGTCTCAGGAGACCCAGTACTTC. It specifies CATSTPSQETQYF. V and J are TRBV15 and TRBJ2-5, with D unresolved. Trimming left V 4 bases short and J 5 bases short, with 11 bases between. CDR1 is LNHNV, CDR2 YYDKDF, per germline (reference sequence). The CDR3 covers 13 residues. The whole variable domain, filled in from reference TRBV15 and TRBJ2-5, reads DAMVIQNPRYQVTQFGKPVTLSCSQTLNHNVMYWYQQKSSQAPKLLFHYYDKDFNNEADTPDNFQSRRPNTSFCFLDIRSPGLGDTAMYLCATSTPSQETQYFGPGTRLLVL.